These 8 T cell receptor beta chains were sequenced from one sample in a study of T-cell reconstitution after alpha-beta-depleted transplantation in children. Unique molecular identifiers were incorporated into the prepared TCRbeta library. MiXCR, run by TCRdb on the PCR reads, gives a single entry per CDR3 protein. Altogether around 380,000 distinct CDR3 sequences are present, roughly 10% being singletons, with the ten largest covering approximately 5%. The source material was PBMCs from the stem cell graft donor, sampled from the stem cell graft. These receptors all come from a human donor who donated a stem cell graft to a child with acute myeloid leukemia.

This clonotype has ten or more counts. The chain employs TRBV7-2 and TRBJ1-5, with a tentative D call TRBD1 (6 bases). Deletions cut 2 bases from V and 4 bases from J, with 12 bases between. CDR1 is SGHTA and CDR2 is FQGNSA in the germline V gene. The CDR3 loop spans 15 amino acids. The CDR3: CASSLLAQGNQPQHF. CDR3 bases: TGTGCCAGCAGCTTATTGGCCCAGGGGAATCAGCCCCAGCATTTT. The full variable domain, its missing parts supplied by reference TRBV7-2 and TRBJ1-5, is GAGVSQSPSNKVTEKGKDVELRCDPISGHTALYWYRQSLGQGLEFLIYFQGNSAPDKSGLPSDRFSAERTGGSVSTLTIQRTQQEDSAVYLCASSLLAQGNQPQHFGDGTRLSIL.

This clonotype was recorded at least ten times. This sequence joins TRBV20-1 and TRBJ1-3, with TRBD1 identical over 8 bases. There are 13 residues in the CDR3. Per the germline V gene, CDR1 is DFQATT and CDR2 is SNEGSKA (reference sequence). V shed 6 bases, J shed 6 bases, and the junction held 7 bases outside the gene matches. CDR3 DNA sequence: TGCAGTGCCAGTCAGGGGGCTGAAAACACCATATATTTT. Amino acid sequence: CSASQGAENTIYF.

The genes are TRBV6-1 and TRBJ1-6; possibly TRBD1 for D (6 bases). Germline CDR1 MNHNS, CDR2 SASEGT. V was cut by 6 bases and J by 8 bases, with 20 bases left in between. This CDR3 has 16 amino acids. Written as DNA, the CDR3 is TGTGCCAGCAGCCGCCGGGGGGGGGCGATTGATTCACCCCTCCACTTT. It encodes CASSRRGGAIDSPLHF.

This clonotype came up a few times. This chain joins TRBV30 and TRBJ2-1; 8 positions match TRBD1. The germline gives CDR1 GTSNPN, CDR2 SVGIG (reference sequence). The CDR3 has 13 residues. Germline trimming cut 8 bases from V and 6 bases from J; bases unmatched to any gene: 9. The CDR3 bases are TGTGCCCGTATTGGACAGGGAGGCAATGAGCAGTTCTTC. Translation gives CARIGQGGNEQFF. The full variable domain, completed using reference TRBV30 and TRBJ2-1, is SQTIHQWPATLVQPVGSPLSLECTVEGTSNPNLYWYRQAAGRGLQLLFYSVGIGQISSEVPQNLSASRPQDRQFILSSKKLLLSDSGFYLCARIGQGGNEQFFGPGTRLTVL.

This clonotype has a count of ten or more. The chain has TRBV7-2 and TRBJ2-2, with 12 bases aligning to TRBD2. The V gene's germline CDR1 is SGHTA and CDR2 FQGNSA. This CDR3 has 16 amino acids. J was trimmed by 5 bases and V by 7 bases; bases with no gene match: 8. CDR3 region: CASTPLAGGITGELFF. CDR3 sequence (DNA): TGTGCCAGCACCCCCCTAGCGGGAGGGATTACCGGGGAGCTGTTTTTT. Together with reference TRBV7-2 and TRBJ2-2, the CDR3 gives the full variable domain: GAGVSQSPSNKVTEKGKDVELRCDPISGHTALYWYRQSLGQGLEFLIYFQGNSAPDKSGLPSDRFSAERTGGSVSTLTIQRTQQEDSAVYLCASTPLAGGITGELFFGEGSRLTVL.

This clonotype was recorded a few times. The J gene is TRBJ2-3, the V gene TRBV29-1; D gene unclear. Trimming took 4 bases from V and 3 from J, leaving 2 bases between them. This CDR3 contains 10 residues. The V gene's germline CDR1 is SQVTM and CDR2 ANQGSEA. The CDR3 DNA reads as TGCAGCGTTGGAACAGATACGCAGTATTTT. Its protein product is CSVGTDTQYF.

This clonotype has ten or more counts. The J gene is TRBJ1-3, the V gene TRBV28, with D unclear. Germline V lookup: CDR1 MDHEN, CDR2 SYDVKM. The V end lost 5 bases, the J end lost 0 bases, and 5 bases lay between the germline ends. This CDR3 has 13 amino acids. The CDR3 DNA sequence: TGTGCCAGCAGTCCATCCTCTGGAAACACCATATATTTT. Its translation is CASSPSSGNTIYF. The full variable domain, its missing parts supplied by reference TRBV28 and TRBJ1-3, is DVKVTQSSRYLVKRTGEKVFLECVQDMDHENMFWYRQDPGLGLRLIYFSYDVKMKEKGDIPEGYSVSREKKERFSLILESASTNQTSMYLCASSPSSGNTIYFGEGSWLTVV.

This clonotype was counted ten times or more. The J gene is TRBJ2-2, the V gene TRBV5-1; 7 nucleotides line up with TRBD1. CDR3 length: 16 residues. Germline V gene lookup returns CDR1 SGHRS and CDR2 YFSETQ. Unmatched junction bases numbered 9, after V lost 3 bases and J lost 4 bases. This chain's CDR3 is CASSSSSAGGTGELFF. The CDR3 DNA sequence: TGCGCCAGCAGCTCGAGCTCGGCAGGGGGCACCGGGGAGCTGTTTTTT.